A single sample is the source of the 20 T cell receptor beta chains below, sequenced in a study of vaccination and CD4 T cells after COVID-19 (dated by TCRdb to between 2020 and 2023). Antigens for these TCRs are unknown. The library was produced with PCR. For sequencing, an Illumina iSeq 100 was employed. At the Johns Hopkins FTIC core, DNA from the cultured CD4+ T cells underwent TCR sequencing with the Oncomine TCR Beta short-read assay. TCRdb reworked the public reads: Q25 trimming with fastp, MiXCR clone assembly, productive beta chains retained. A single entry per CDR3 protein holds the most common genes and DNA from its merged rows. A total of some 11,000 distinct CDR3 sequences appear in this sample, approximately 50% of them only once. Approximately 22% of the sample is held by the ten biggest clonotypes. Taken with the paper, the label for treatment or condition translates to: approximately nine-day PBMC culture with coronavirus spike peptide pools or control peptides (ViraFEST assay).

The sample was CD4+ T cells from blood, cultured in vitro. These receptors were obtained from a human donor who had recovered from COVID-19.

CDR3 in amino acids: CASSSGYGYTF. The CDR3 DNA reads TGTGCCAGCAGTTCCGGCTATGGCTACACCTTC. The gene calls are TRBV6-5 and TRBJ1-2, with unresolved D. V was trimmed by 4 bases and J by 4 bases, leaving 4 bases between them. The CDR3 contains 11 residues. Germline values: CDR1 MNHEY, CDR2 SVGAGI.

The chain couples TRBV6-1 to TRBJ2-1; D possibly corresponds to TRBD1 (5 bases). Germline V gene sequence: CDR1 MNHNS, CDR2 SASEGT. There are 15 residues in the CDR3. Trimming removed 2 bases at V and 8 bases at J, with 16 bases between. The CDR3 here is CASSERYQGSDEQFF. The CDR3 region has the DNA TGTGCCAGCAGTGAAAGGTATCAGGGATCCGATGAGCAGTTCTTC.

This clonotype is large within its sample. V is TRBV23-1 and J is TRBJ2-1; D not certain. TRBV23-1 is noted as an ORF with a role that remains uncertain. Between the trimmed V and J ends, which lost 8 bases and 6 bases, there was a span of 23 bases. The CDR3 is made up of 16 amino acids. Written as DNA, the CDR3 is TGCGCCAGCTCTTGCTTCGAGGAACCTATTGGCAATGAGCAGTTCTTC. Protein sequence: CASSCFEEPIGNEQFF.

This clonotype showed up just a few times. The chain joins TRBV2 to TRBJ2-3; D is tentatively TRBD1 or TRBD2 (5 bases each). CDR3 length equals 14 residues. The germline gives CDR1 SNHLY, CDR2 FYNNEI. The V end lost 7 bases, the J end lost 2 bases, and 13 bases lay between the germline ends. The CDR3 DNA sequence: TGTGCCAGCAACGGGGTGGGGGACACAGATACGCAGTATTTT. Translated, it gives CASNGVGDTDTQYF.

The genes are TRBV6-1 and TRBJ1-2; maybe TRBD1 (5 bases). This CDR3 region has 15 residues. CDR1 is MNHNS and CDR2 is SASEGT in the germline V gene. Trimming took 7 bases from V and 4 from J, leaving 19 bases between them. This CDR3 is CASTTAGTLRYGYTF. CDR3 DNA: TGTGCCAGCACGACAGCCGGCACGTTACGCTATGGCTACACCTTC.

This chain links TRBV29-1 with TRBJ1-5; D gene unclear. This CDR3 region has 13 residues. The germline gives CDR1 SQVTM, CDR2 ANQGSEA. V lost 7 bases and J lost 2, with 12 bases in between. The CDR3: CSAQVRGNQPQHF. The CDR3 DNA is TGCAGCGCCCAGGTTCGGGGCAATCAGCCCCAGCATTTT.

This chain uses TRBV11-2 with TRBJ2-5; no reliable D call. V was clipped by 1 base and J by 5 bases, with 17 bases between them. CDR3 length: 16 residues. Germline CDR1 SGHAT, CDR2 FQNNGV. The CDR3 nucleotides read TGTGCCAGCAGCTTAGGCGGCAGGACCCAAGGGGAGACCCAGTACTTC. Translated, it gives CASSLGGRTQGETQYF.

The rearrangement joins TRBV24-1 to TRBJ2-3; the match to TRBD1 covers 8 bases. Germline loops: CDR1 KGHDR, CDR2 SFDVKD. J was trimmed by 6 bases and V by 4 bases; bases with no gene match: 8. The CDR3 runs to 15 residues. This CDR3 is CATSDLGQGGDTQYF. CDR3 in DNA: TGTGCCACCAGTGACCTAGGACAGGGTGGGGATACGCAGTATTTT.

This clonotype was seen more than once but under ten times. The J gene is TRBJ1-5, the V gene TRBV6-1; TRBD1 is a possible D gene (5 bases). V was trimmed by 3 bases and J by 4 bases, leaving 13 bases between them. There are 15 residues in the CDR3. Germline V gene sequence: CDR1 MNHNS, CDR2 SASEGT. CDR3: CASSETGPGNQPQHF. CDR3 nucleotides: TGTGCCAGCAGTGAGACGGGGCCTGGGAATCAGCCCCAGCATTTT.

The genes are TRBV6-1 and TRBJ1-6; D perhaps matches TRBD1 (6 bases). The CDR3 has 13 amino acids. The germline CDR1 and CDR2 sequences are MNHNS and SASEGT. V was cut by 5 bases and J by 7 bases, with 9 bases left in between. The CDR3 DNA reads as TGTGCCAGCAGTACAGGGTTCAATTCACCCCTCCACTTT. It encodes CASSTGFNSPLHF.

The chain employs TRBV6-2 or TRBV6-3 and TRBJ2-7; 7 bases fit TRBD1. J gave up 6 bases and V 8 bases, and 19 bases lay outside the gene matches. This CDR3 contains 16 residues. CDR1 and CDR2 (germline): MNHEY, SVGEGT. In DNA, the CDR3 is TGTGCCAGCCGGAGGCCGCCTGGGGACAGTCCTCGCGAGCAGTACTTC. Translation gives CASRRPPGDSPREQYF.

In DNA, the CDR3 is TGTGCCAGCAGTTTAAGGCAGTCGAACACTGAAGCTTTCTTT. It codes for CASSLRQSNTEAFF. The chain employs TRBV27 and TRBJ1-1; D is unclear. There are 14 residues in the CDR3. V was cut by 2 bases and J by 1 base, with 8 bases left in between. Germline V gene data show CDR1 as MNHEY and CDR2 as SMNVEV (reference sequence).

This clonotype was detected a few times. The CDR3 region is CASSQTRSQPQHF. DNA for the CDR3: TGTGCCAGCAGCCAGACGCGTTCTCAGCCCCAGCATTTT. J is TRBJ1-5 and V is TRBV6-2 or TRBV6-3; D unclear. Germline V gene data show CDR1 as MNHEY and CDR2 as SVGEGT. Trimming pared 6 bases from V and 6 bases from J, leaving 12 bases between. The CDR3 runs 13 residues.

This clonotype was seen a few times. The rearrangement uses TRBV10-3 and TRBJ1-5; TRBD1 agrees at 7 bases. Trimming took 0 bases from V and 7 from J; bases not matched to a gene: 6. Germline V gene lookup returns CDR1 ENHRY and CDR2 SYGVKD. The CDR3 consists of 15 residues. The DNA of the CDR3 is TGTGCCATCAGTGAGTCAGGGACAGCCCAACAGCCCCAGCATTTT. It codes for CAISESGTAQQPQHF.

The rearrangement joins TRBV7-8 to TRBJ2-3, with TRBD2 matching 14 bases. Unmatched junction bases numbered 8, after V lost 2 bases and J lost 7 bases. This CDR3 is built from 17 residues. Germline CDR1 SGHVS, CDR2 FQNEAQ. CDR3 bases: TGTGCCAGCAGCTTATCGTGGACTAGCGGGAGGAGAAATACGCAGTATTTT. This codes for CASSLSWTSGRRNTQYF.

This chain uses TRBV6-2 or TRBV6-3 with TRBJ1-1, with D perhaps TRBD1 (5 bases). Germline values: CDR1 MNHEY, CDR2 SVGEGT. CDR3 length: 15 residues. V lost 5 bases and J 5 bases, leaving 18 bases between the germline ends. CDR3 sequence reads: CASSKGTHKGTEAFF. The CDR3, as DNA: TGTGCCAGCAGTAAGGGGACTCACAAAGGGACTGAAGCTTTCTTT.

The chain combines TRBV6-1 with TRBJ1-2; D remains unclear. V was trimmed by 0 bases and J by 8 bases, leaving 16 bases between them. The germline gives CDR1 MNHNS, CDR2 SASEGT. The CDR3 runs to 15 residues. CDR3 nucleotide sequence: TGTGCCAGCAGTGAAGCGTCTACGGCGGTTAGGGGCTACACCTTC. It is translated as CASSEASTAVRGYTF.

This clonotype appeared a few times. The chain carries TRBV6-5 and TRBJ1-2; possible D gene TRBD1, 5 bases. The V gene lost 2 bases and the J gene lost 3 bases, with 13 bases spanning the gap. Germline V CDR1 and CDR2: MNHEY, SVGAGI. The CDR3 length is 15 residues. The CDR3 protein is CASSYPMGGDYGYTF. CDR3 bases: TGTGCCAGCAGTTACCCGATGGGGGGAGACTATGGCTACACCTTC.

The rearrangement uses TRBV19 and TRBJ1-5; 7 nucleotides align to TRBD1. The CDR3 covers 23 residues. Germline V gives CDR1 LNHDA, CDR2 SQIVND (reference sequence). Trimming at V came to 0 bases and at J to 6 bases, leaving 29 bases not matched to a gene. The CDR3 sequence is CASSIDLGKVGHFIRGRIQPQHF. CDR3 bases: TGTGCCAGTAGTATAGATCTCGGGAAGGTTGGTCATTTCATAAGGGGGCGAATTCAGCCCCAGCATTTT.

V and J are TRBV28 and TRBJ2-3; no reliable D call. Trimming cost V 5 bases and J 6 bases, with 9 bases left between them. CDR3 length equals 12 residues. Germline CDR1 is MDHEN and CDR2 is SYDVKM. CDR3 region: CASSRRWDTQYF. In DNA, the CDR3 is TGTGCCAGCAGTCGACGGTGGGATACGCAGTATTTT.